The next 26 T cell receptor beta chains were all read from a single sample in a study of blood T cell repertoires in COVID-19. Assay: immunoSEQ multiplex PCR; the TCRdb copy retains only in-frame clones and omits some. The repertoire has approximately 52,000 clones, about 90% of them found once; the top ten carry 15%. Material for sequencing was peripheral blood. These receptors were taken from a human donor with active COVID-19. The donor label of this sample is uncertain.

The J gene is TRBJ2-2, the V gene TRBV3-1 (or the pseudogene TRBV3-2), with unresolved D. Germline lookup yields CDR1 LGHDT and CDR2 YNNKEL (reference sequence). Trimming cost V 4 bases and J 7 bases, with 7 bases left between them. The CDR3 has 12 amino acids. DNA for the CDR3: TGTGCCAGCAGCCTCAATGTCGGGGAGCTGTTTTTT. As protein: CASSLNVGELFF.

The chain is built from TRBV24-1 and TRBJ2-7, with 9 bases that match TRBD1. Germline V gene sequence: CDR1 KGHDR, CDR2 SFDVKD. The CDR3 has 16 residues. The V gene end was trimmed by 3 bases and the J gene end by 5 bases; junction bases not matched to a gene: 10. CDR3 nucleotides: TGTGCCACCAGTGATCCGGCGACAGGGGGACTCGACGAGCAGTACTTC. As protein: CATSDPATGGLDEQYF.

The CDR3 nucleotides are TGTGCCAGTAGTATAGACGGGGGGCGCAGTTTCTACAATGAGCAGTTCTTC. Its protein is CASSIDGGRSFYNEQFF. The V call is TRBV19, the J call TRBJ2-1; a possible D gene is TRBD2 (7 bases). V lost 0 bases, J lost 3 bases, and 15 bases lay in between. The length of the CDR3 is 17 residues. Per the germline V gene, CDR1 is LNHDA and CDR2 is SQIVND (reference sequence).

This chain uses TRBV2 with TRBJ2-7; 11 bases agree with TRBD2. Germline V gene lookup returns CDR1 SNHLY and CDR2 FYNNEI. This CDR3 is built from 14 residues. V lost 2 bases and J lost 7; bases outside the gene matches: 4. The CDR3 region is CASSELLAGEEQYF. The DNA of the CDR3 is TGTGCCAGCAGTGAACTACTAGCGGGGGAGGAGCAGTACTTC.

V gene TRBV7-2 combines with J gene TRBJ2-5; 7 nucleotides agree with TRBD1. Germline values: CDR1 SGHTA, CDR2 FQGNSA. The J segment lost 2 bases and the V segment lost 5 bases, leaving 5 bases of the junction unmatched. The CDR3 has 14 residues. In DNA form, the CDR3 reads TGTGCCAGCAGCGAGAACAGGGGACAAGAGACCCAGTACTTC. It translates to CASSENRGQETQYF.

The chain couples TRBV6-5 to TRBJ1-6; TRBD1 agrees at 8 bases. This CDR3 is 15 amino acids long. CDR1 and CDR2 (germline): MNHEY, SVGAGI. The V gene end was trimmed by 0 bases and the J gene end by 8 bases; junction bases not matched to a gene: 3. The CDR3 bases are TGTGCCAGCAGTTACTCGAACAGGGGGGATTCACCCCTCCACTTT. Its protein product is CASSYSNRGDSPLHF.

The J gene is TRBJ2-7, the V gene TRBV3-1 (or the pseudogene TRBV3-2); 7 nucleotides line up with TRBD2. The J segment lost 6 bases and the V segment lost 3 bases, leaving 5 bases of the junction unmatched. This CDR3 spans 13 amino acids. CDR1 is LGHDT and CDR2 is YNNKEL in the germline V gene (reference sequence). The CDR3 is CASSQGGVGEQYF. The CDR3 coding sequence is TGTGCCAGCAGCCAGGGAGGGGTCGGCGAGCAGTACTTC.

This clone was seen only a few times. The junction departs from the called germline gene at one end, perhaps through a read error. The chain uses TRBV7-7 and TRBJ2-1; 10 nucleotides agree with TRBD2. The CDR3 is made up of 15 amino acids. The germline V gene has CDR1 SSHAT and CDR2 FNYEAQ (reference sequence). CDR3 DNA: TGTGCTAGCAGCAAGGGACTAGCGAGCCGCGATGAGCAGTTCTTC. It yields the protein CASSKGLASRDEQFF.

The V gene is TRBV18, the J gene TRBJ1-1; 7 bases fit TRBD1. This CDR3 is built from 15 residues. Trimming at V came to 4 bases and at J to 0 bases, leaving 5 bases not matched to a gene. Germline V gives CDR1 KGHSH, CDR2 LQKENI. CDR3 amino acids: CASSLKTGLNTEAFF. CDR3 bases: TGTGCCAGCTCACTCAAGACAGGGCTGAACACTGAAGCTTTCTTT.

The chain joins TRBV9 to TRBJ1-2; a possible D gene is TRBD1 (6 bases). Germline values: CDR1 SGDLS, CDR2 YYNGEE. Between the trimmed V and J ends, which lost 6 bases and 2 bases, there was a span of 11 bases. There are 13 residues in the CDR3. CDR3 protein: CASNSDRNYGYTF. The CDR3 bases are TGTGCCAGCAATAGCGACAGGAACTATGGCTACACCTTC.

This clone appeared a few times. CDR3 nucleotide sequence: TGCGCCAGCACCTTCGATCAACTGGGCTACACCTTC. Translating it yields CASTFDQLGYTF. The V call is TRBV5-1, the J call TRBJ1-2; D remains ambiguous. V dropped 6 bases and J dropped 8 bases, with 14 bases sitting between them. The CDR3 consists of 12 residues. Germline CDR1 reads SGHRS; CDR2 reads YFSETQ.

This chain links TRBV2 with TRBJ2-1; 10 nucleotides line up with TRBD2. The junction had 23 bases not matched to a gene; V was cut back by 6 bases and J by 9 bases. Germline lookup yields CDR1 SNHLY and CDR2 FYNNEI. The CDR3 has 19 amino acids. The CDR3 reads CASSPLGAGGLSGYREQFF. The CDR3 DNA reads as TGTGCCAGCAGCCCCCTTGGAGCGGGGGGGCTCTCGGGCTACCGTGAGCAGTTCTTC.

The chain employs TRBV6-2 or TRBV6-3 and TRBJ1-1, with a tentative D call TRBD1 (5 bases). The ends were cut back, 2 bases at V and 5 bases at J, with 15 bases in the middle. The CDR3 sequence is 15 residues long. CDR1 and CDR2 (germline): MNHEY, SVGEGT. The CDR3 sequence: CASSYGSQVGTEAFF. DNA for the CDR3: TGTGCCAGCAGTTACGGATCACAGGTGGGGACTGAAGCTTTCTTT.

The chain employs TRBV5-6 and TRBJ1-2; D is undetermined. Trimming left V 0 bases short and J 6 bases short, with 12 bases between. The CDR3 length is 14 residues. CDR1 is SGHDT and CDR2 is YYEEEE in the germline V gene. The CDR3 region is CASSLGGNGDGYTF. The CDR3 DNA sequence: TGTGCCAGCAGCTTGGGAGGGAACGGGGATGGCTACACCTTC.

V and J are TRBV7-3 and TRBJ2-6; D may be TRBD2 (5 bases). This CDR3 is 15 amino acids long. Germline-derived CDR1 and CDR2 are SGHTA and FQGTGA. V gave up 1 base and J gave up 2 bases, with 6 bases separating them. Here the CDR3 DNA reads TGTGCCAGCAGCTTAATGGGAGCTGGGGCCAACGTCCTGACTTTC. Amino acid sequence: CASSLMGAGANVLTF.

The chain uses TRBV2 and TRBJ1-1; D perhaps matches TRBD1 (6 bases). Trimming stripped 5 bases from V and 4 bases from J, with 14 bases between. The germline CDR1 and CDR2 sequences are SNHLY and FYNNEI. This CDR3 spans 14 amino acids. The CDR3 reads CASSPRGSGTEAFF. CDR3 DNA sequence: TGTGCCAGCAGTCCCAGGGGCTCCGGCACTGAAGCTTTCTTT.

The chain uses TRBV3-1 (or the pseudogene TRBV3-2) and TRBJ1-3, with 8 bases matching TRBD1. The junction had 5 bases not matched to a gene; V was cut back by 1 base and J by 0 bases. Germline CDR1 and CDR2: LGHDT and YNNKEL (reference sequence). The CDR3 contains 17 residues. Here the CDR3 DNA reads TGTGCCAGCAGCCAAGGATATACAGGGGGCTCTGGAAACACCATATATTTT. Its protein product is CASSQGYTGGSGNTIYF.

The chain has TRBV2 and TRBJ1-4; the D gene is possibly TRBD1 (6 bases). Trimming removed 6 bases from V and 3 bases from J, with 11 bases in between. The germline V gene has CDR1 SNHLY and CDR2 FYNNEI. The CDR3 contains 14 residues. Written as DNA, the CDR3 is TGTGCCAGCAGCGAGACAGGACCTAATGAAAAACTGTTTTTT. The encoded protein is CASSETGPNEKLFF.

The chain joins TRBV7-3 to TRBJ1-1, with TRBD1 identical over 9 bases. Trimming removed 5 bases from V and 5 bases from J; junction bases left unmatched: 6. Germline values: CDR1 SGHTA, CDR2 FQGTGA. The CDR3 has 14 residues. CDR3 loop: CASSPQGAGTEAFF. In DNA, the CDR3 is TGTGCCAGCAGCCCACAGGGGGCAGGTACTGAAGCTTTCTTT.

This clone was detected a few times. This chain uses TRBV19 with TRBJ1-2, with D tentatively TRBD1 (6 bases). Trimming took 4 bases from V and 0 from J, leaving 12 bases between them. This CDR3 has 15 amino acids. Germline V gene data show CDR1 as LNHDA and CDR2 as SQIVND (reference sequence). The CDR3 reads CASSSDRRANYGYTF. CDR3 bases: TGTGCCAGTAGTAGTGACAGGAGAGCTAACTATGGCTACACCTTC.

The chain uses TRBV7-2 and TRBJ2-3; possible D gene TRBD1, 7 bases. The CDR3 loop spans 14 amino acids. Germline V gene lookup returns CDR1 SGHTA and CDR2 FQGNSA. Trimming pared 5 bases from V and 5 bases from J, leaving 14 bases between. The CDR3 here is CASSRGTAKDTQYF. The CDR3 region has the DNA TGTGCCAGCAGCCGGGGGACAGCCAAAGATACGCAGTATTTT.

This chain joins TRBV21-1 and TRBJ1-5; TRBD1 reflects the table's D call only, with no check against the DNA. TRBV21-1 is termed a pseudogene. The CDR3 contains 18 residues. The CDR3 spells CASSCEDGQGNREQPQHF. The CDR3 DNA follows: TGTGCCAGCAGCTGTGAGGACGGACAGGGTAACAGGGAGCAGCCCCAGCATTTT.

The rearrangement joins TRBV15 to TRBJ1-6, with 7 bases that match TRBD1. Trimming cost V 0 bases and J 8 bases; bases outside gene matches: 7. Germline assignment: CDR1 LNHNV and CDR2 YYDKDF (reference sequence). This CDR3 region has 16 residues. The CDR3 here is CATSREHLDRDSPLHF. The CDR3 DNA reads TGTGCCACCAGCAGAGAGCACCTTGACAGGGATTCACCCCTCCACTTT.

J is TRBJ1-2 and V is TRBV7-2; D is ambiguous. The CDR3 is 13 residues long. Germline-derived CDR1 and CDR2 are SGHTA and FQGNSA. Trimming shortened V by 3 bases and J by 8 bases, and 13 bases separated the two germline ends. This CDR3 is CASSFFQLEGYTF. The CDR3 nucleotides read TGTGCCAGCAGCTTCTTTCAATTGGAGGGCTACACCTTC.

The rearrangement joins TRBV24-1 to TRBJ2-5, with a possible D match to TRBD2 (7 bases). Germline V gene sequence: CDR1 KGHDR, CDR2 SFDVKD. The ends were cut back, 6 bases at V and 0 bases at J, with 19 bases in the middle. The CDR3 totals 17 residues. This chain's CDR3 is CATSQGGEGPNQETQYF. The DNA of the CDR3 is TGTGCCACCAGTCAAGGGGGGGAGGGGCCGAACCAAGAGACCCAGTACTTC.

The chain carries TRBV9 and TRBJ2-7; a weak D match, TRBD1 (6 bases). Germline assignment: CDR1 SGDLS and CDR2 YYNGEE. Trimming stripped 5 bases from V and 4 bases from J, with 19 bases between. This CDR3 region has 15 residues. The CDR3 protein is CASSVLDSGQYEQYF. CDR3 coding DNA: TGTGCCAGCAGTGTTTTGGACAGCGGCCAATACGAGCAGTACTTC.